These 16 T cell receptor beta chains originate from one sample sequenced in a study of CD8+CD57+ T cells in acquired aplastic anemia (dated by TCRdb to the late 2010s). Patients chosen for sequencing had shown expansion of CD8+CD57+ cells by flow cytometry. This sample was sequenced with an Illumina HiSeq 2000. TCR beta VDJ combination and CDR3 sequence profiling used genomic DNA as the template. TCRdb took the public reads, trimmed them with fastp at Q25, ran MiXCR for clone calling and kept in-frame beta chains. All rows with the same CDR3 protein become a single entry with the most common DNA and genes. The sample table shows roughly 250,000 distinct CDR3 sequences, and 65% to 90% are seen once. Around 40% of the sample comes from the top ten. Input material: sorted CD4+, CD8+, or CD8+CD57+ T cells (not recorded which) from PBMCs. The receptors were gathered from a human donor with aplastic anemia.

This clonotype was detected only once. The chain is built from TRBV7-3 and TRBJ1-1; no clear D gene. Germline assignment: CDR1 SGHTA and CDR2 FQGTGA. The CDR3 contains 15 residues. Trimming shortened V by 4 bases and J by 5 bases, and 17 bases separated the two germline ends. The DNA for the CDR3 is TGTGCCAGCAGCTCTAACGTGAGAGCGCGAACTGAAGCTTTCTTT. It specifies CASSSNVRARTEAFF.

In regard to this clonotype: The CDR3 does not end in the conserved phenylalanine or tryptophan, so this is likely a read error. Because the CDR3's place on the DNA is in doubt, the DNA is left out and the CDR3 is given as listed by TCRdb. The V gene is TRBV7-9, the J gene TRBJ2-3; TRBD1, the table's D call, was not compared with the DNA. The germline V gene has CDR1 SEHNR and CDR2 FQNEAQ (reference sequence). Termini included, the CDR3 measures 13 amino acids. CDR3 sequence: CASSTAAGTQYYV.

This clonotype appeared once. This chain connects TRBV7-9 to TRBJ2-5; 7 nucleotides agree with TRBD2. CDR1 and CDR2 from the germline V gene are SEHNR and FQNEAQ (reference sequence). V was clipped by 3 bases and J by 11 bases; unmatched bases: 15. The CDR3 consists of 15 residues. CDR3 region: CASSFPRSAGEDQYF. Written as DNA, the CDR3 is TGTGCCAGCAGCTTTCCCAGAAGCGCGGGAGAGGATCAGTACTTC.

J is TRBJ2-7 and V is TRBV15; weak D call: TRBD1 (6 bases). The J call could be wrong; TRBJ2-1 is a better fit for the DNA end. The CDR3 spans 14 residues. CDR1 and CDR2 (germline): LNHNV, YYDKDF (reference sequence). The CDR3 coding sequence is TGTGCCACCAGCATTGGTAGGGGGTTCTACGAGCAGTTCTTC. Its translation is CATSIGRGFYEQFF.

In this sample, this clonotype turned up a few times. The CDR3 here is CASSLTGGADNGYFF. The CDR3 DNA sequence: TGTGCCAGCAGCTTGACAGGGGGCGCCGACAATGGCTATTTCTTT. The chain links TRBV7-2 to TRBJ1-1; 10 bases match TRBD1. CDR1 and CDR2 (germline): SGHTA, FQGNSA. Losses at the gene ends were 3 bases for V and 13 bases for J; bases not matched to a gene: 14. The CDR3 runs to 15 residues.

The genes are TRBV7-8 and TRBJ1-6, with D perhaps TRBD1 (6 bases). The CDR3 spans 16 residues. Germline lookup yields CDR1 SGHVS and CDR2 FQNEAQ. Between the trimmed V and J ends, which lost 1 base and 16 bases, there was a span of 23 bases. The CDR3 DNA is TGTGCCAGCAGCTTAGGGGGGGGCCCCGATACGCAGCATCTCCACTTT. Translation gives CASSLGGGPDTQHLHF.

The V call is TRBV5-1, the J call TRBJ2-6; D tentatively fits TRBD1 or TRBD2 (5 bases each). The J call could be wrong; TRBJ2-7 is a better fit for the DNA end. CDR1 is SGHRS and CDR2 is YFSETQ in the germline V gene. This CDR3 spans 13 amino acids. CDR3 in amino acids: CASRRAGRSRQYF. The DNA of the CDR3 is TGCGCCAGTCGCAGGGCGGGCCGTTCGAGGCAGTACTTC.

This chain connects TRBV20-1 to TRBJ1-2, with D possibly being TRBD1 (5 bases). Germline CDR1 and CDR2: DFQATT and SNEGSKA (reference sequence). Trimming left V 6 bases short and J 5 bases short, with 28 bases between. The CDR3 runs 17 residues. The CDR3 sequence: CSASSLERDGLVYGYTF. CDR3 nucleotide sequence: TGCAGTGCCAGCAGCTTGGAGAGGGACGGGCTCGTATATGGCTACACCTTC.

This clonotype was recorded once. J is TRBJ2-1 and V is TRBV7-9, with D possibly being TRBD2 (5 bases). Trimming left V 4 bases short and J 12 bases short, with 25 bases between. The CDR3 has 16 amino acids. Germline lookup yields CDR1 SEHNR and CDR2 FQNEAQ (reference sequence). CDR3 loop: CASSSQHPCRSDPQFF. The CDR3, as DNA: TGTGCCAGCAGCTCGCAACACCCCTGTCGTAGCGACCCGCAGTTCTTC.

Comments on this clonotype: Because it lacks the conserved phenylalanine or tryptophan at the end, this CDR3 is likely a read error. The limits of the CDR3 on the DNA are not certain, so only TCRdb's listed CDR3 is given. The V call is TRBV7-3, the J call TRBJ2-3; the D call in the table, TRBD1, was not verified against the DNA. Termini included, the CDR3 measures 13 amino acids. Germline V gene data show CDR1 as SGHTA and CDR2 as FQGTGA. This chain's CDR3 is CASSPGGKTPHFG.

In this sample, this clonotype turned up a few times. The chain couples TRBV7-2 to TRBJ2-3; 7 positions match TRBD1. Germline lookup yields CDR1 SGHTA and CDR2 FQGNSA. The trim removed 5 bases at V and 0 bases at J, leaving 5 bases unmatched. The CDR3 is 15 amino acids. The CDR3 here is CASSPGTESTDTQYF. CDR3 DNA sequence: TGTGCCAGCAGCCCCGGGACAGAAAGCACAGATACGCAGTATTTT.

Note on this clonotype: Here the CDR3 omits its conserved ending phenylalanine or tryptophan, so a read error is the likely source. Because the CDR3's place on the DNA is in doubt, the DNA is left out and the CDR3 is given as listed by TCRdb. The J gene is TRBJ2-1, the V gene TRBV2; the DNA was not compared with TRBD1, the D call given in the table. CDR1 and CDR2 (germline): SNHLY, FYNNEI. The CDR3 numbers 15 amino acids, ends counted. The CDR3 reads CASTPVGSPNNEQCS.

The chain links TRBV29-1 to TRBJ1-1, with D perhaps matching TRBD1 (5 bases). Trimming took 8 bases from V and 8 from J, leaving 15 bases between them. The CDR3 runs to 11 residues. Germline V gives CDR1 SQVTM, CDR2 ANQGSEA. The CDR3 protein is CSRGSVAEAFF. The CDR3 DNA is TGCAGCAGGGGCAGCGTCGCAGAAGCTTTCTTT.

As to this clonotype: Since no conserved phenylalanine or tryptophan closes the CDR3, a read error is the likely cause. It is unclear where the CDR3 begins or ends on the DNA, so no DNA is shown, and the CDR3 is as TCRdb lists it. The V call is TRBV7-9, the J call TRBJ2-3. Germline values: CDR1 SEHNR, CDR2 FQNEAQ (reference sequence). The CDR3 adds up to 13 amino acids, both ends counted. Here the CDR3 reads CASGDRGTDRKYL.

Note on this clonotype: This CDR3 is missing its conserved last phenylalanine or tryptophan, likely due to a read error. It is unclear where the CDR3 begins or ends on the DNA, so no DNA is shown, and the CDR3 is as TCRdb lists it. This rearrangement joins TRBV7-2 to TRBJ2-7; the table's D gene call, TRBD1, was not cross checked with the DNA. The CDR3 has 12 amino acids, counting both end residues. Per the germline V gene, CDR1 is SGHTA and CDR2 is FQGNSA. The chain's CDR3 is CASSLTGRPDSH.

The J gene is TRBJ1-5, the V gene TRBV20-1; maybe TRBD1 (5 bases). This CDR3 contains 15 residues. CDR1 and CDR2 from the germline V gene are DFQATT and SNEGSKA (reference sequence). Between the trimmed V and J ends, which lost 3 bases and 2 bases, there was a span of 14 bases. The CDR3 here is CSASIEGRGNQPQHF. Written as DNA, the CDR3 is TGCAGTGCTAGCATAGAGGGCAGGGGCAATCAGCCCCAGCATTTT.